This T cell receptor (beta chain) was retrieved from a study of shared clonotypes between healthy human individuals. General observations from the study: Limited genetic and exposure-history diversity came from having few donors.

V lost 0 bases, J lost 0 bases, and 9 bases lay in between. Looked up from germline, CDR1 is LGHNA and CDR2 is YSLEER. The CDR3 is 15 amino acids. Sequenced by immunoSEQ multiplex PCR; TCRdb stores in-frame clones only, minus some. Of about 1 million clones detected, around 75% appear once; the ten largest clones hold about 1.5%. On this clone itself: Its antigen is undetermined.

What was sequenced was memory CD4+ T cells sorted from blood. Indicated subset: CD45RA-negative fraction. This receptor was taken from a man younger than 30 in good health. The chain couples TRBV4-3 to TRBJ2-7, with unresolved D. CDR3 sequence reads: CASSQDSSDSYEQYF. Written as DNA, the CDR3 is TGCGCCAGCAGCCAAGATTCCAGTGACTCCTACGAGCAGTACTTC.